Listed below are T cell receptor beta chains from one sample, sequenced in a study of radiation and T cells in renal cell carcinoma. TCRdb's copy holds only in-frame clones and misses some; the assay was immunoSEQ multiplex PCR. The table shows about 170,000 clones, with around 90% occurring only once. The input for sequencing was blood, taken from a patient whose treatment included radiotherapy and nephrectomy. These receptors all come from a woman aged 45-65 years with renal cell carcinoma. The conserved cysteine and the conserved F or W are not part of the CDR3 here.

len: 13; v_gene: TRBV5-4; j_gene: TRBJ2-7; CDR3aa: ASSRDGTASYEQY
len: 14; v_gene: TRBV5-6; j_gene: TRBJ2-1; CDR3aa: ASSTRQGAIGNEQF
len: 12; v_gene: TRBV5-6; j_gene: TRBJ2-2; CDR3aa: ASSSAGNTGELF
len: 14; v_gene: TRBV4-2; j_gene: TRBJ2-1; CDR3aa: ASSPSSGSSYNEQF
len: 14; v_gene: TRBV4-1; j_gene: TRBJ1-2; CDR3aa: ASSQTPTPSLYGYT
len: 14; v_gene: TRBV2; j_gene: TRBJ1-4; CDR3aa: ASRPTGAPTNEKLF
len: 10; v_gene: TRBV29-1; j_gene: TRBJ2-5; CDR3aa: SVQWDIGTQY
len: 12; v_gene: TRBV6-5; j_gene: TRBJ2-1; CDR3aa: ASSYSIFVAEQF
len: 10; v_gene: TRBV19; j_gene: TRBJ1-2; CDR3aa: ASSTGEDGYT
len: 12; v_gene: TRBV5-1; j_gene: TRBJ2-3; CDR3aa: ASSLEGRPDTQY
len: 11; v_gene: TRBV5-1; j_gene: TRBJ1-4; CDR3aa: ASSTGGWEKLF
len: 11; v_gene: TRBV7-2; j_gene: TRBJ1-1; CDR3aa: ASSFTLNTEAF
len: 12; v_gene: TRBV6-4; j_gene: TRBJ1-2; CDR3aa: ASPKNRGSYGYT
len: 10; v_gene: TRBV9; j_gene: TRBJ1-2; CDR3aa: ASSVQGFGYT
len: 14; v_gene: TRBV25-1; j_gene: TRBJ2-5; CDR3aa: ASSEFGGGGGETQY
len: 10; v_gene: TRBV19; j_gene: TRBJ1-2; CDR3aa: ASSTLRGSYT
len: 11; v_gene: TRBV4-3; j_gene: TRBJ1-1; CDR3aa: ASSQAGNTEAF
len: 12; v_gene: TRBV14; j_gene: TRBJ1-1; CDR3aa: ASSRDRANTEAF
len: 14; v_gene: TRBV5-6; j_gene: TRBJ1-6; CDR3aa: ASSFWTGGSWSPLH
len: 11; v_gene: TRBV30; j_gene: TRBJ1-1; CDR3aa: AWSAGDGTEAF
len: 12; v_gene: TRBV5-1; j_gene: TRBJ1-4; CDR3aa: ASSSPLDNEKLF
len: 13; v_gene: TRBV11-2; j_gene: TRBJ1-1; CDR3aa: ASSLTRQGLIQAF
len: 12; v_gene: TRBV9; j_gene: TRBJ1-2; CDR3aa: ASSPSYRVNGYT
len: 14; v_gene: TRBV7-9; j_gene: TRBJ2-7; CDR3aa: ASSLDAGTIINEQY
len: 12; v_gene: TRBV9; j_gene: TRBJ2-1; CDR3aa: ASSELRRGNEQF
len: 14; v_gene: TRBV7-2; j_gene: TRBJ2-5; CDR3aa: ASRSRGSGLKETQY
len: 11; v_gene: TRBV7-2; j_gene: TRBJ2-1; CDR3aa: ASSLHSFDEQF
len: 11; v_gene: TRBV7-7; j_gene: TRBJ2-5; CDR3aa: ASSAAFQETQY
len: 15; v_gene: TRBV29-1; j_gene: TRBJ1-1; CDR3aa: SVDATRDRVSDTEAF
len: 14; v_gene: TRBV19; j_gene: TRBJ1-5; CDR3aa: ASSIRFGTGNQPQH
len: 9; v_gene: TRBV2; j_gene: TRBJ2-7; CDR3aa: ASSPGNEQY
len: 12; v_gene: TRBV7-2; j_gene: TRBJ1-2; CDR3aa: ASSRRQEPYGYT
len: 11; v_gene: TRBV6-1; j_gene: TRBJ1-1; CDR3aa: ASSEAGSTEAF
len: 17; v_gene: TRBV4-2; j_gene: TRBJ2-7; CDR3aa: ASSQEVAGLAGGPHEQY
len: 9; v_gene: TRBV5-1; j_gene: TRBJ1-2; CDR3aa: ASSLDEGLT
len: 13; v_gene: TRBV18; j_gene: TRBJ1-5; CDR3aa: ASSPSGGTRQPQH
len: 11; v_gene: TRBV2; j_gene: TRBJ2-1; CDR3aa: ARVNMRTGKQF
len: 13; v_gene: TRBV19; j_gene: TRBJ1-1; CDR3aa: ASSQGQLPNTEAF
len: 13; v_gene: TRBV6-5; j_gene: TRBJ1-2; CDR3aa: ASSYAQTGVNGYT
len: 14; v_gene: TRBV13; j_gene: TRBJ1-2; CDR3aa: ASSIHPQGGNYGYT
len: 12; v_gene: TRBV7-2; j_gene: TRBJ1-3; CDR3aa: ASSYASSGNTIY
len: 11; v_gene: TRBV7-7; j_gene: TRBJ1-1; CDR3aa: ASSLDRNTEAF
len: 12; v_gene: TRBV7-9; j_gene: TRBJ1-1; CDR3aa: ASSVGARAVEAF
len: 12; v_gene: TRBV6-5; j_gene: TRBJ1-4; CDR3aa: ASRLKGLNEKLF
len: 12; v_gene: TRBV6-5; j_gene: TRBJ1-5; CDR3aa: ASSYGGGNQPQH
len: 13; v_gene: TRBV14; j_gene: TRBJ2-7; CDR3aa: ASSKRHSSSYEQY
len: 14; v_gene: TRBV19; j_gene: TRBJ1-4; CDR3aa: ASSPPERSRGEKLF
len: 14; v_gene: TRBV9; j_gene: TRBJ2-2; CDR3aa: ASSVGVGVNTGELF
len: 13; v_gene: TRBV9; j_gene: TRBJ1-6; CDR3aa: ASSVVDRGNSPLH
len: 11; v_gene: TRBV6-5; j_gene: TRBJ1-6; CDR3aa: ASSSRGGSPLH
len: 12; v_gene: TRBV28; j_gene: TRBJ1-1; CDR3aa: ASSGGQTNTEAF
len: 15; v_gene: TRBV19; j_gene: TRBJ1-1; CDR3aa: ASSALSGIRGNTEAF